The subject of this entry is one T cell receptor (beta chain). This clonotype was picked up many times. No cognate antigen has been identified for it. Per-base quality was not reported, and no clone a single base away is much larger than it. The sample belongs to a study of CD8 T cells in ankylosing spondylitis (dated by TCRdb to 2016 to 2017). About the study as a whole: To find TCR variants linked to disease, the study profiled T cell receptor beta repertoires in ankylosing spondylitis patients and healthy donors. In total, the full study cohort was made up of over a hundred healthy donors and 25 to 30 ankylosing spondylitis patients. Peripheral blood samples were taken, and synovial fluid was additionally collected from ankylosing spondylitis patients. Study-level results and caveats: A CD8+ phenotype was shown by the disease-linked clones, which were found at relatively low frequencies in peripheral blood. Some motif variants were previously reported in synovial fluid and blood of reactive arthritis patients, suggesting common disease-initiation mechanisms. A TCR beta motif made up of roughly eight highly homologous amino acid variants appeared to be characteristic of blood from ankylosing spondylitis patients. According to the report, matched synovial fluid samples from ankylosing spondylitis patients were significantly enriched for the disease-linked clones.

The listed sequencing device is Illumina HiSeq 2500. Quantitative 5'-RACE with molecular barcodes was used to prepare TCR beta libraries. Per the authors' processing: A new computational method, built on a probabilistic model of VDJ rearrangement, was used to identify disease-linked TCR variants. Using fastp trimming at Q25 and MiXCR clonotype assembly, TCRdb reanalyzed the public sequencing data and kept in-frame beta chains. Each entry is one CDR3 protein sequence, shown with its most common DNA and genes. In this record, the V and J calls reflect TCRdb's handling and not the investigators' own analysis. The sample yields around 250,000 distinct CDR3 sequences; around a tenth were counted once. In total, the top ten clones hold less than 8% of the sample. The germline V gene supplies CDR1 MGHDK and CDR2 SYGVNS. The CDR3 measures 14 amino acids from cysteine to phenylalanine. Only CDR3 DNA is held: 42 bases, read in frame from base 1. Trimming removed 6 bases from V and 4 bases from J; the gene matches leave 7 bases unexplained.

This receptor was identified in a male donor with ankylosing spondylitis or in good health (not recorded which). The chain uses TRBV25-1 and TRBJ2-7; 9 bases in the middle match TRBD1. Material: blood, either unsorted or a sorted T cell fraction (not recorded which). The CDR3 in this case is CASRAGTGMYEQYF. The DNA is TGTGCCAGCAGGGCGGGGACAGGGATGTACGAGCAGTACTTC.